This T cell receptor (beta chain) originates from a study of T-cell reconstitution after alpha-beta-depleted transplantation in children. Findings and caveats of the study: Day-60 TCRbeta diversity that was high in some patients was derived from surviving recipient T cells and thymic progenitors.

Trimming removed 1 base from V and 3 bases from J, with 11 bases in between. CDR1 is LGHNT and CDR2 is FRNRAP in the germline V gene. The CDR3 consists of 15 residues. Preparation of the TCRbeta library used unique molecular identifiers. TCRdb re-derived calls from the PCR reads in MiXCR, one entry per CDR3 protein. This table has about 980,000 distinct CDR3 sequences, about 29% appearing once. Points on this clonotype: The antigen remains unidentified.

The sample consisted of PBMCs, mostly from graft donor cells, taken 360 days after TCRalphabeta/CD19-depleted stem cell transplant. The chain recombines TRBV12-5 with TRBJ2-3; a weak D match, TRBD2 (6 bases). The origin of this receptor is a boy under three years old who had a stem cell transplant for SCID, so the T cells may come from the graft donor. The CDR3, as DNA: TGTGCTAGTGGTTTGGGGGGGGTAAGGACAGATACGCAGTATTTT. Residues: CASGLGGVRTDTQYF.